Below, 18 T cell receptor beta chains from the same sample are listed, as sequenced in a study of OX40 agonist ivuxolimab in advanced cancers. TCRdb's table, derived via immunoSEQ multiplex PCR, lists solely in-frame clones and lacks some. The table lists about 63,000 clones, 81% of them singletons, with about 1% in the top ten. The sample in question was CD4+ or CD8+ T cells sorted from blood, obtained in a trial of the OX40 agonist ivuxolimab. These receptors were collected from an adult with an advanced solid tumor such as melanoma, head and neck, liver or kidney cancer.

This chain links TRBV15 with TRBJ1-2, with D possibly TRBD1 on 5 matching bases. The CDR3 extends over 14 amino acids. Trimming took off 1 base at V and 7 bases at J, with 13 bases between the two ends. Germline CDR1 and CDR2: LNHNV and YYDKDF (reference sequence). CDR3 loop: CATSRGRREVGYTF. The CDR3 bases are TGTGCCACCAGCAGAGGACGCAGGGAGGTTGGCTACACCTTC.

The chain uses TRBV6-5 and TRBJ1-6; 9 bases fit TRBD1. The germline gives CDR1 MNHEY, CDR2 SVGAGI. This CDR3 contains 14 residues. J lost 11 bases, V lost 5 bases, and 7 bases had no gene match. CDR3 in amino acids: CASSQGTGQAPLHF. CDR3 nucleotide sequence: TGTGCCAGCAGTCAGGGGACAGGGCAGGCACCCCTCCACTTT.

The rearrangement links TRBV5-6 to TRBJ2-2; possible D gene TRBD1, 6 bases. V was clipped by 0 bases and J by 5 bases, with 11 bases between them. This CDR3 spans 15 amino acids. The V gene's germline CDR1 is SGHDT and CDR2 YYEEEE. CDR3 DNA: TGTGCCAGCAGCTTGGGGCACAGGGAAACCGGGGAGCTGTTTTTT. This encodes CASSLGHRETGELFF.

The chain couples TRBV2 to TRBJ1-2; possible D gene TRBD1, 6 bases. This CDR3 has 13 amino acids. CDR1 is SNHLY, CDR2 FYNNEI, per germline. Trimming shortened V by 2 bases and J by 6 bases, and 10 bases separated the two germline ends. The CDR3 region is CASSELGDNGYTF. The CDR3 DNA sequence: TGTGCCAGCAGTGAACTAGGGGACAATGGCTACACCTTC.

The chain uses TRBV2 and TRBJ2-2, with 7 bases identical to TRBD1. The ends lost 6 bases at V and 4 bases at J; junction bases unmatched: 8. The CDR3 has 15 amino acids. The germline gives CDR1 SNHLY, CDR2 FYNNEI. The CDR3 DNA follows: TGTGCCAGCAGGTTGGGGACAGAGAGCACCGGGGAGCTGTTTTTT. Translated: CASRLGTESTGELFF.

The V and J genes are TRBV5-1 and TRBJ2-3, with D maybe TRBD1 (6 bases). The CDR3 length is 14 residues. The germline CDR1 and CDR2 sequences are SGHRS and YFSETQ. V dropped 5 bases and J dropped 2 bases, with 12 bases sitting between them. The CDR3 sequence: CASRKGGDTDTQYF. The CDR3 DNA reads TGCGCCAGCAGGAAAGGGGGTGACACAGATACGCAGTATTTT.

The chain couples TRBV29-1 to TRBJ1-2; the match to TRBD1 covers 8 bases. There are 14 residues in the CDR3. Germline assignment: CDR1 SQVTM and CDR2 ANQGSEA. The junction had 10 bases not matched to a gene; V was cut back by 6 bases and J by 4 bases. The CDR3 reads CSVAPGQATYGYTF. In nucleotides, the CDR3 is TGCAGCGTGGCACCGGGACAGGCGACCTATGGCTACACCTTC.

This clone was seen a few times. The rearrangement links TRBV6-5 to TRBJ2-1; 15 positions match TRBD2. Germline CDR1 MNHEY, CDR2 SVGAGI. The CDR3 is 14 residues long. The V segment lost 6 bases and the J segment 14 bases; nucleotides outside the gene matches: 8. CDR3 amino acids: CASSGTSGGIGEFF. CDR3 DNA: TGTGCCAGCAGCGGGACTAGCGGGGGGATTGGGGAGTTCTTC.

The genes are TRBV29-1 and TRBJ1-2, with D maybe TRBD1 (6 bases). V lost 5 bases and J lost 8, with 24 bases in between. The CDR3 is 15 residues long. Looked up from germline, CDR1 is SQVTM and CDR2 is ANQGSEA. As DNA, the CDR3 is TGCAGCGTTCCCGGGACAATTTTAAGGGGTCAAGGCTACACCTTC. It encodes CSVPGTILRGQGYTF. The entire variable domain, with the rest obtained from reference TRBV29-1 and TRBJ1-2, is as follows: SAVISQKPSRDICQRGTSLTIQCQVDSQVTMMFWYRQQPGQSLTLIATANQGSEATYESGFVIDKFPISRPNLTFSTLTVSNMSPEDSSIYLCSVPGTILRGQGYTFGSGTRLTVV.

The chain uses TRBV4-3 and TRBJ1-1; D uncertain. There are 14 residues in the CDR3. The V end lost 4 bases, the J end lost 3 bases, and 12 bases lay between the germline ends. Germline loops: CDR1 LGHNA, CDR2 YSLEER. CDR3: CASSPAVRDTEAFF. In DNA, the CDR3 is TGCGCCAGCAGCCCGGCGGTCCGGGACACTGAAGCTTTCTTT.

This clone was observed a single time. V usage is TRBV30 and J usage is TRBJ2-5; no clear D. CDR1 is GTSNPN, CDR2 SVGIG, per germline (reference sequence). Trimming removed 5 bases at V and 4 bases at J, with 20 bases between. This CDR3 is 15 amino acids long. DNA of the CDR3: TGTGCCTGGGGGGTGGGGATGGGATTTGGAGAGACCCAGTACTTC. Translated: CAWGVGMGFGETQYF.

The chain is built from TRBV30 and TRBJ1-2; the match to TRBD1 covers 8 bases. In germline, CDR1 is GTSNPN, CDR2 SVGIG (reference sequence). The V gene end was trimmed by 3 bases and the J gene end by 2 bases; junction bases not matched to a gene: 8. This CDR3 contains 15 residues. The CDR3: CAWSYGDRPNYGYTF. In DNA form, the CDR3 reads TGTGCCTGGAGCTATGGGGACAGGCCAAACTATGGCTACACCTTC.

This sequence joins TRBV27 and TRBJ2-5; weak D call: TRBD2 (5 bases). Germline assignment: CDR1 MNHEY and CDR2 SMNVEV (reference sequence). The CDR3 is 15 residues long. V was trimmed by 0 bases and J by 1 base, leaving 9 bases between them. CDR3 sequence: CASSLSGRGQETQYF. The CDR3 DNA sequence: TGTGCCAGCAGTTTATCCGGCCGGGGCCAAGAGACCCAGTACTTC.

With respect to this clone: The junction differs from germline at one of its ends, possibly a read error. The sample contains more than one DNA sequence encoding this CDR3. The chain joins TRBV10-3 to TRBJ1-2; D remains ambiguous. This CDR3 region has 14 residues. Germline V lookup: CDR1 ENHRY, CDR2 SYGVKD. CDR3 loop: CAISDDPGNYGYTF. The CDR3 bases are TGTGCCATCAGTGATGACCCCGGTAACTATGGCTACACCTTT.

The chain has TRBV18 and TRBJ1-2; D gene ambiguous. Trimming removed 0 bases from V and 4 bases from J, with 15 bases in between. CDR1 and CDR2 from the germline V gene are KGHSH and LQKENI. The CDR3 is made up of 16 amino acids. The CDR3 is CASSPPGSGRGYGYTF. The CDR3 region has the DNA TGTGCCAGCTCACCACCGGGATCAGGAAGAGGCTATGGCTACACCTTC.

This clone was recorded a few times. CDR3 in DNA: TGTGCCAGTAGTACAGGGGACACCTTGGGGGGCTACACCTTC. It specifies CASSTGDTLGGYTF. The genes are TRBV19 and TRBJ1-2; possible D gene TRBD1, 6 bases. Germline assignment: CDR1 LNHDA and CDR2 SQIVND (reference sequence). Trimming stripped 4 bases from V and 8 bases from J, with 17 bases between. The CDR3 length is 14 residues.

The chain uses TRBV7-8 and TRBJ2-5; tentatively, D is TRBD1 (5 bases). Per germline, CDR1 SGHVS and CDR2 FQNEAQ. The CDR3 covers 15 residues. V was shortened by 1 base and J by 4 bases, with 13 bases between the two germline ends. DNA of the CDR3: TGTGCCAGCAGCTTAGAAGGGGTCGCTGCAGAGACCCAGTACTTC. Protein: CASSLEGVAAETQYF.

The gene calls are TRBV2 and TRBJ1-6; D unresolved. Between the trimmed V and J ends, which lost 4 bases and 1 base, there was a span of 8 bases. Germline V gene sequence: CDR1 SNHLY, CDR2 FYNNEI. The CDR3 is made up of 15 amino acids. CDR3 sequence (DNA): TGTGCCAGCAGTGCCAGAAGGTCCTATAATTCACCCCTCCACTTT. Translated: CASSARRSYNSPLHF. Variable domain in full (rest from reference TRBV2 and TRBJ1-6): EPEVTQTPSHQVTQMGQEVILRCVPISNHLYFYWYRQILGQKVEFLVSFYNNEISEKSEIFDDQFSVERPDGSNFTLKIRSTKLEDSAMYFCASSARRSYNSPLHFGNGTRLTVT.